One and the same sample provided the 8 T cell receptor beta chains below, sequenced in a study of T cell responses to AZD1222 COVID-19 vaccine. The protocol was immunoSEQ multiplex PCR, while the TCRdb copy is restricted to in-frame clones and leaves out a portion. In the table there are 90,000 to 130,000 clones, about 85% of which are singletons. This material consisted of peripheral blood, taken on day 0 of AZD1222 vaccination. Source of these receptors: an adult in good health.

The chain couples TRBV9 to TRBJ2-1; 9 nucleotides match TRBD1. The germline CDR1 and CDR2 sequences are SGDLS and YYNGEE. The CDR3 sequence is 16 residues long. V shed 1 base, J shed 3 bases, and the junction held 5 bases outside the gene matches. CDR3 sequence: CASSVQGTGIYNEQFF. Written as DNA, the CDR3 is TGTGCCAGCAGCGTACAAGGGACAGGGATCTACAATGAGCAGTTCTTC.

A single count supports this clone. The CDR3 DNA is TGTGCCAGCAGGGAGGGCGATCAGCCCCAGCATTTT. Translation: CASREGDQPQHF. The chain is built from TRBV6-5 and TRBJ1-5; no definite D call. Trimming left V 6 bases short and J 5 bases short, with 8 bases between. The CDR3 is 12 amino acids. CDR1 is MNHEY and CDR2 is SVGAGI in the germline V gene.

This chain links TRBV10-1 with TRBJ2-1; a weak D match, TRBD1 (6 bases). The CDR3 length is 14 residues. V shed 3 bases and J shed 7 bases, with 13 bases lying between them. Germline values: CDR1 WNHNN, CDR2 SYGVQD (reference sequence). The CDR3 DNA sequence: TGCGCCAGCAGTGAAGGGGGTGTCGAGAATGAGCAGTTCTTC. Its translation: CASSEGGVENEQFF.

This clone occurred a few times. The chain couples TRBV19 to TRBJ1-3; D gene uncertain. The length of the CDR3 is 14 residues. V was pared by 5 bases and J by 0 bases, with 8 bases between. Germline CDR1 LNHDA, CDR2 SQIVND (reference sequence). The CDR3 region has the DNA TGTGCCAGTAGTGGAGGATTCTCTGGAAACACCATATATTTT. Residues: CASSGGFSGNTIYF.

The CDR3 DNA is TGTGCCAGTAGCACTCTTGACAACCTTTCGGGGAAACTGTTTTTT. It specifies CASSTLDNLSGKLFF. This chain joins TRBV19 and TRBJ1-4; D is uncertain. The CDR3 runs 15 residues. Trimming shortened V by 6 bases and J by 11 bases, and 22 bases separated the two germline ends. Germline-derived CDR1 and CDR2 are LNHDA and SQIVND (reference sequence).

As concerns this clone: The same CDR3 can be traced to other DNA sequences in this sample. The chain couples TRBV3-1 (or the pseudogene TRBV3-2) to TRBJ1-5; D gene ambiguous. The CDR3 consists of 12 residues. Germline V gives CDR1 LGHDT, CDR2 YNNKEL (reference sequence). The V end was cut by 3 bases, the J end by 4 bases, with 4 bases between. CDR3 protein: CASSQSNQPQHF. In DNA, the CDR3 is TGTGCCAGCAGCCAGTCTAATCAGCCCCAGCATTTT.

J is TRBJ2-7 and V is TRBV2; TRBD2 might be the D (6 bases). Between the trimmed V and J ends, which lost 9 bases and 3 bases, there was a span of 18 bases. This CDR3 has 14 residues. Germline CDR1 is SNHLY and CDR2 is FYNNEI. The CDR3: CASRIGGNSYEQYF. As DNA, the CDR3 is TGTGCCAGTAGGATCGGCGGGAATAGCTACGAGCAGTACTTC.

The chain joins TRBV11-3 to TRBJ2-2; TRBD2 is a possible D gene (5 bases). V dropped 3 bases and J dropped 4 bases, with 12 bases sitting between them. The CDR3 is made up of 15 amino acids. Germline CDR1 reads SGHNT; CDR2 reads YENEEA. This chain's CDR3 is CASSLVTNGTGELFF. For the CDR3, the DNA is TGTGCCAGCAGCTTGGTGACTAACGGCACCGGGGAGCTGTTTTTT.